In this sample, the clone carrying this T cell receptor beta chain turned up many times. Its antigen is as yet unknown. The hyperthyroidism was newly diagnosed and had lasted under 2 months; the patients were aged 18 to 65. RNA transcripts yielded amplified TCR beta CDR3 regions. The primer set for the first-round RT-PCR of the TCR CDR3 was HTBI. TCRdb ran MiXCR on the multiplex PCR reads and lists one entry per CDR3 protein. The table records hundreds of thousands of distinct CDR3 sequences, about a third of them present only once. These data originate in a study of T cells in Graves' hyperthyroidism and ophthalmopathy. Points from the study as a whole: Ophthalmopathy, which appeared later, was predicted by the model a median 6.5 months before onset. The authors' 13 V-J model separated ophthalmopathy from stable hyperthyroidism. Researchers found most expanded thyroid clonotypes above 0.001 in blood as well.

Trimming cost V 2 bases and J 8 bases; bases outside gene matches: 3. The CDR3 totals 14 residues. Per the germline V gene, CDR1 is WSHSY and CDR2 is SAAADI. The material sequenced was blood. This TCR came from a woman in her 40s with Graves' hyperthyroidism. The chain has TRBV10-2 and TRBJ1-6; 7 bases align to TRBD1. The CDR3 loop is CASSEDRVDSPLHF. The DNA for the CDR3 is TGCGCCAGCAGTGAGGACAGGGTCGATTCACCCCTCCACTTT.